Listed here are 8 T cell receptor beta chains from one sample, sequenced in a study of T cell changes during pregnancy in multiple sclerosis (dated 2019 in TCRdb). The method was the immunoSEQ multiplex PCR assay. The table comes from immuneACCESS by way of TCRdb, which keeps in-frame sequences with V and J called. Part of the clones is missing from these tables; in studies checked, under half for an unresolved V gene and the rest for unknown reasons. This sample gives roughly 23,000 clones in total; approximately 90% of them show up just once. Around 7% of the sample comes from the top ten. The sequences come from CD8+ T cells from peripheral blood mononuclear cells, collected in the first trimester of pregnancy. The receptors originated from a female donor with multiple sclerosis, enrolled in a pregnancy study.

V gene TRBV21-1 combines with J gene TRBJ2-3; the table's D call TRBD2 went unverified against the DNA. TRBV21-1 counts as a pseudogene. The CDR3 consists of 12 residues. CDR3 sequence reads: CARSSYTDTQYF. The CDR3 nucleotides read TGTGCCAGGTCCTCTTACACAGATACGCAGTATTTT.

This clone was seen a handful of times. This chain uses TRBV6-4 with TRBJ2-1; 12 bases match TRBD2. The CDR3 runs to 14 residues. J gave up 10 bases and V 3 bases, and 4 bases lay outside the gene matches. Germline CDR1 reads MRHNA; CDR2 reads SNTAGT. The CDR3 DNA reads TGTGCCAGCAGTGAACTAGCGGGAGGTCGAGAGCAGTTCTTC. This sequence encodes CASSELAGGREQFF.

The V call is TRBV27, the J call TRBJ2-7, with 9 positions matching TRBD2. CDR1 and CDR2 from the germline V gene are MNHEY and SMNVEV (reference sequence). The ends lost 2 bases at V and 7 bases at J; junction bases unmatched: 9. CDR3 size: 15 residues. The CDR3 sequence is CASSLTAGGSREQYF. In DNA, the CDR3 is TGTGCCAGCAGTTTAACAGCGGGAGGCTCGCGGGAGCAGTACTTC.

The chain couples TRBV4-1 to TRBJ2-3, with D unclear. The V and J ends lost 0 bases and 5 bases respectively, with 6 bases between them. CDR3 size: 13 residues. Germline CDR1 reads MGHRA; CDR2 reads YSYEKL. The CDR3 loop is CASSQDFQDTQYF. The CDR3 region has the DNA TGCGCCAGCAGCCAAGATTTCCAAGATACGCAGTATTTT.

The sample holds a few counts of this clone. This chain links TRBV7-9 with TRBJ1-1; D not resolved. The V gene's germline CDR1 is SEHNR and CDR2 FQNEAQ (reference sequence). V was shortened by 2 bases and J by 6 bases, with 13 bases between the two germline ends. CDR3 size: 14 residues. CDR3 loop: CASSLLGELSEAFF. The CDR3 nucleotides read TGTGCCAGCAGCTTACTCGGGGAACTTTCTGAAGCTTTCTTT.

This clone has more than one count but fewer than ten. This chain uses TRBV29-1 with TRBJ2-1; no clear D. The V gene lost 7 bases and the J gene lost 5 bases, with 24 bases spanning the gap. The CDR3 runs to 16 residues. Germline CDR1 reads SQVTM; CDR2 reads ANQGSEA. CDR3 DNA sequence: TGCAGCGCCCTCCCATTTATAGAAGCCTCGGACAATGAGCAGTTCTTC. Encoded protein: CSALPFIEASDNEQFF.

CDR3 DNA sequence: TGTGCCAGCAGCGAACAGGGGGCGGACCAAGAGACCCAGTACTTC. Translating gives CASSEQGADQETQYF. The rearrangement links TRBV9 to TRBJ2-5; TRBD1 matches 9 bases. This CDR3 has 15 amino acids. Trimming cost V 3 bases and J 0 bases; bases outside gene matches: 3. CDR1 and CDR2 (germline): SGDLS, YYNGEE.

The chain carries TRBV9 and TRBJ2-1; TRBD2 matches 10 bases. The CDR3 extends over 17 amino acids. J gave up 6 bases and V 0 bases, and 9 bases lay outside the gene matches. Germline V gene data show CDR1 as SGDLS and CDR2 as YYNGEE. DNA for the CDR3: TGTGCCAGCAGCGTAGGCCCCTCTAGCGGGAGCCTCAATGAGCAGTTCTTC. It yields the protein CASSVGPSSGSLNEQFF.